This TCR beta chain stems from a study of shared clonotypes between healthy human individuals. The table lists this clone with many counts. Its specificity is not known. In the CD4+ fraction, cells were divided into CD45RA+ naive and CD45RA-negative memory subsets. Germline V gene sequence: CDR1 SGHTA, CDR2 FQGNSA. V lost 2 bases, J lost 4 bases, and 6 bases lay in between. This CDR3 contains 13 residues. Investigators spread the genomic DNA of each subset evenly over several immunoSEQ plates. As handled by the study authors: Filtering differed for immunoSEQ, which gave only junction sequences without quality scores. Using immunoSEQ multiplex PCR, the repertoire was profiled, and TCRdb retains in-frame clones only, with some absent. For V, J and clone size, that table is used; D and trimming come from the DNA. The sample carries about 680,000 clones, roughly 73% recorded once. Study findings and constraints: Compared with memory subsets, naive subsets generally had larger estimated richness.

The gene calls are TRBV7-2 and TRBJ1-3, with unresolved D. The sample comprised memory CD4+ T cells sorted from blood. As for subset: CD45RA-negative fraction. This TCR came from a woman in her twenties or thirties in good health. The CDR3 protein is CASSLQEGNTIYF. In DNA form, the CDR3 reads TGTGCCAGCAGCTTACAGGAGGGAAACACCATATATTTT.